Each of the 31 T cell receptor beta chains below was sequenced from the same sample in a study of shared clonotypes between healthy human individuals (dated by TCRdb to between 2020 and 2021). The method was the immunoSEQ multiplex PCR assay. The source is immuneACCESS, and TCRdb retained only in-frame sequences with V and J called. Part of the clones is not carried over; for the studies checked, unresolved V genes explain less than half of this, and the remainder is unexplained. The sample data list 1.4 million to 1.5 million clones, and roughly 96% of these were observed just once. Clones ranked in the top ten supply approximately 1.1% of the sample. The source material was naive CD4+ T cells sorted from blood. What this sample's cell subset or site label stands for: CD45RA+ positively selected. Receptor source: a man aged 25 to 45 in good health.

The V call is TRBV5-4, the J call TRBJ2-7; D remains ambiguous. V lost 0 bases to trimming and J lost 6 bases, with 7 bases between them. The germline CDR1 and CDR2 sequences are SGHNT and YYREEE (reference sequence). The CDR3 has 12 amino acids. The CDR3 spells CASSLGDREQYF. The CDR3 DNA follows: TGTGCCAGCAGCTTGGGGGATCGCGAGCAGTACTTC.

V and J are TRBV27 and TRBJ2-5, with D unresolved. Trimming removed 5 bases from V and 6 bases from J, with 13 bases in between. Per the germline V gene, CDR1 is MNHEY and CDR2 is SMNVEV (reference sequence). The CDR3 runs to 13 residues. In DNA form, the CDR3 reads TGTGCCAGCAGTCCGGGCCCGGGTAAGACCCAGTACTTC. Translation: CASSPGPGKTQYF.

This rearrangement joins TRBV10-2 to TRBJ1-1; no clear D gene. The germline V gene encodes CDR1 WSHSY and CDR2 SAAADI. The CDR3 totals 14 residues. V was cut by 3 bases and J by 2 bases, with 10 bases left in between. The CDR3 bases are TGCGCCAGCAGTGATTGGGGAGGAAACACTGAAGCTTTCTTT. Amino acid sequence: CASSDWGGNTEAFF.

The V and J genes are TRBV28 and TRBJ2-1; 9 nucleotides match TRBD2. The CDR3 spans 16 residues. Germline CDR1 is MDHEN and CDR2 is SYDVKM. Losses at the gene ends were 7 bases for V and 10 bases for J; bases not matched to a gene: 17. In DNA, the CDR3 is TGTGCCAGCATTCCCATAGCGGGGGCCCCCTTTGGGGAGCAGTTCTTC. Translating it yields CASIPIAGAPFGEQFF.

V usage is TRBV5-6 and J usage is TRBJ1-1; perhaps TRBD1 as D (6 bases). The CDR3 has 13 residues. V was cut by 1 base and J by 7 bases, with 11 bases left in between. Germline CDR1 is SGHDT and CDR2 is YYEEEE. CDR3 nucleotides: TGTGCCAGCAGCTTGATGGGGGCGGGTGAAGCTTTCTTT. This sequence encodes CASSLMGAGEAFF.

This clone was counted once. This sequence joins TRBV10-3 and TRBJ2-7, with 14 bases lining up with TRBD2. The J segment lost 6 bases and the V segment lost 4 bases, leaving 11 bases of the junction unmatched. From germline, CDR1 is ENHRY and CDR2 SYGVKD. The CDR3 consists of 17 residues. CDR3 DNA sequence: TGTGCCATCAGTGCAGTCGGTGGACTAGCGGGAGGCACCGAGCAGTACTTC. Amino acid sequence: CAISAVGGLAGGTEQYF.

The chain couples TRBV2 to TRBJ2-7, with D uncertain. This CDR3 region has 14 residues. Between the trimmed V and J ends, which lost 2 bases and 5 bases, there was a span of 13 bases. CDR1 and CDR2 (germline): SNHLY, FYNNEI. The DNA of the CDR3 is TGTGCCAGCAGTGAACTGCGGACGACTCACGAGCAGTACTTC. Translating gives CASSELRTTHEQYF.

This chain uses TRBV6-1 with TRBJ1-1; D unresolved. This CDR3 spans 13 amino acids. Trimming took off 6 bases at V and 1 base at J, with 9 bases between the two ends. Germline assignment: CDR1 MNHNS and CDR2 SASEGT. In nucleotides, the CDR3 is TGTGCCAGCAGCGCGGACCCGAACACTGAAGCTTTCTTT. Translating gives CASSADPNTEAFF.

This sequence joins TRBV29-1 and TRBJ2-5; D remains ambiguous. The V end lost 7 bases, the J end lost 0 bases, and 6 bases lay between the germline ends. Germline values: CDR1 SQVTM, CDR2 ANQGSEA. This CDR3 comprises 11 residues. In nucleotides, the CDR3 is TGCAGCGGGCGGTACCAAGAGACCCAGTACTTC. Protein sequence: CSGRYQETQYF. Supplemented by reference TRBV29-1 and TRBJ2-5, the full variable domain reads SAVISQKPSRDICQRGTSLTIQCQVDSQVTMMFWYRQQPGQSLTLIATANQGSEATYESGFVIDKFPISRPNLTFSTLTVSNMSPEDSSIYLCSGRYQETQYFGPGTRLLVL.

The rearrangement links TRBV5-4 to TRBJ2-1; 8 nucleotides agree with TRBD1. The trim removed 4 bases at V and 4 bases at J, leaving 7 bases unmatched. This CDR3 contains 15 residues. Per germline, CDR1 SGHNT and CDR2 YYREEE (reference sequence). CDR3 amino acids: CASSHRDRQYNEQFF. Written as DNA, the CDR3 is TGTGCCAGCAGCCACCGGGACAGGCAGTACAATGAGCAGTTCTTC. The variable domain in full, with the rest retrieved from reference TRBV5-4 and TRBJ2-1, is ETGVTQSPTHLIKTRGQQVTLRCSSQSGHNTVSWYQQALGQGPQFIFQYYREEENGRGNFPPRFSGLQFPNYSSELNVNALELDDSALYLCASSHRDRQYNEQFFGPGTRLTVL.

This clone was observed a few times. The chain combines TRBV5-4 with TRBJ2-2; D unclear. Germline V gives CDR1 SGHNT, CDR2 YYREEE (reference sequence). Trimming shortened V by 4 bases and J by 6 bases, and 13 bases separated the two germline ends. This CDR3 region has 14 residues. CDR3 region: CASSLTGPSGELFF. The CDR3 DNA follows: TGTGCCAGCAGCCTAACCGGACCTTCCGGGGAGCTGTTTTTT.

This chain uses TRBV9 with TRBJ2-5; D is uncertain. This CDR3 is 13 amino acids long. V lost 4 bases to trimming and J lost 3 bases, with 10 bases between them. Germline V CDR1 and CDR2: SGDLS, YYNGEE. CDR3 DNA sequence: TGTGCCAGCAGCTTTCGAGGAAAAGAGACCCAGTACTTC. Its translation: CASSFRGKETQYF. Full variable domain (missing parts from reference TRBV9 and TRBJ2-5): DSGVTQTPKHLITATGQRVTLRCSPRSGDLSVYWYQQSLDQGLQFLIQYYNGEERAKGNILERFSAQQFPDLHSELNLSSLELGDSALYFCASSFRGKETQYFGPGTRLLVL.

This chain connects TRBV6-4 to TRBJ1-2; D remains unclear. V was clipped by 8 bases and J by 8 bases, with 6 bases between them. In germline, CDR1 is MRHNA, CDR2 SNTAGT. The CDR3 contains 9 residues. In DNA, the CDR3 is TGTGCCAGCTGCTGGGGCTACACCTTC. Protein product: CASCWGYTF.

The chain couples TRBV2 to TRBJ2-5; TRBD2 agrees at 7 bases. Losses at the gene ends were 4 bases for V and 5 bases for J; bases not matched to a gene: 4. The CDR3 covers 13 residues. Per the germline V gene, CDR1 is SNHLY and CDR2 is FYNNEI. The CDR3: CASSGLAAETQYF. The CDR3 nucleotides are TGTGCCAGCAGTGGCCTAGCGGCTGAGACCCAGTACTTC.

The chain couples TRBV5-1 to TRBJ2-1; TRBD2 aligns across 8 bases. V dropped 3 bases and J dropped 6; count of bases not matched to a gene: 11. This CDR3 is 16 amino acids long. Germline CDR1 SGHRS, CDR2 YFSETQ. In nucleotides, the CDR3 is TGCGCCAGCAGCTCAGCCGTTAGCGGGATGGGCAATGAGCAGTTCTTC. Its protein product is CASSSAVSGMGNEQFF. Based on the CDR3 plus reference TRBV5-1 and TRBJ2-1, the full variable domain is KAGVTQTPRYLIKTRGQQVTLSCSPISGHRSVSWYQQTPGQGLQFLFEYFSETQRNKGNFPGRFSGRQFSNSRSEMNVSTLELGDSALYLCASSSAVSGMGNEQFFGPGTRLTVL.

This clone was recorded only once. V usage is TRBV2 and J usage is TRBJ1-5; the D gene is possibly TRBD1 (6 bases). Germline CDR1 reads SNHLY; CDR2 reads FYNNEI. Trimming cost V 5 bases and J 2 bases, with 13 bases left between them. The CDR3 contains 15 residues. The CDR3 spells CASSRQVRGNQPQHF. The DNA of the CDR3 is TGTGCCAGCAGTCGACAGGTACGTGGCAATCAGCCCCAGCATTTT.

V usage is TRBV5-1 and J usage is TRBJ2-1; D might be TRBD1 or TRBD2, each matching 5 bases. CDR1 and CDR2 (germline): SGHRS, YFSETQ. V lost 2 bases and J lost 3, with 12 bases in between. The CDR3 is 15 amino acids. CDR3 loop: CASSFTGTVYNEQFF. CDR3 bases: TGCGCCAGCAGCTTTACCGGGACGGTCTACAATGAGCAGTTCTTC.

In this sample, this clone turned up a few times. The rearrangement uses TRBV5-4 and TRBJ2-5; TRBD2 agrees at 10 bases. V shed 0 bases, J shed 5 bases, and the junction held 4 bases outside the gene matches. The CDR3 is 15 residues long. CDR1 and CDR2 from the germline V gene are SGHNT and YYREEE (reference sequence). The DNA for the CDR3 is TGTGCCAGCAGCTTGGCTAGCGGGAGTATCGAGACCCAGTACTTC. Translation: CASSLASGSIETQYF.

This chain joins TRBV6-6 and TRBJ1-5; perhaps TRBD1 as D (6 bases). The CDR3 spans 14 residues. CDR1 and CDR2 (germline): MNHNY, SVGAGI (reference sequence). V shed 5 bases and J shed 4 bases, with 12 bases lying between them. CDR3 DNA: TGTGCCAGCAGTCTGGACAGATTTAATCAGCCCCAGCATTTT. Protein product: CASSLDRFNQPQHF.

The V call is TRBV28, the J call TRBJ2-7; D is tentatively TRBD1 or TRBD2 (6 bases each). The CDR3 has 15 amino acids. Trimming stripped 3 bases from V and 7 bases from J, with 19 bases between. Germline assignment: CDR1 MDHEN and CDR2 SYDVKM. The CDR3 coding sequence is TGTGCCAGCAGTTTCGTACTCGGGGGCCCTCTGGAGCAGTACTTC. Its protein product is CASSFVLGGPLEQYF.

CDR3 bases: TGCGCCAGCAGCGTCGGACAGGGGAGGACAGATACGCAGTATTTT. Its translation is CASSVGQGRTDTQYF. The chain couples TRBV4-3 to TRBJ2-3; 9 bases align to TRBD1. The V gene end was trimmed by 5 bases and the J gene end by 3 bases; junction bases not matched to a gene: 6. CDR1 is LGHNA, CDR2 YSLEER, per germline. The CDR3 is 15 amino acids.

CDR3 bases: TGTGCCAGCAGTCAGAACAATGAGCAGTTCTTC. It encodes CASSQNNEQFF. The rearrangement joins TRBV28 to TRBJ2-1; D is uncertain. The CDR3 extends over 11 amino acids. The ends were cut back, 5 bases at V and 5 bases at J, with 4 bases in the middle. The germline V gene has CDR1 MDHEN and CDR2 SYDVKM.

The chain combines TRBV2 with TRBJ1-4; D unresolved. In germline, CDR1 is SNHLY, CDR2 FYNNEI. V was clipped by 10 bases and J by 5 bases, with 8 bases between them. This CDR3 region has 11 residues. This CDR3 is CATRENEKLFF. The CDR3 bases are TGTGCCACCAGAGAGAATGAAAAACTGTTTTTT.

This chain joins TRBV9 and TRBJ2-3; 9 positions match TRBD2. The CDR3 sequence is 16 residues long. The V segment lost 3 bases and the J segment 2 bases; nucleotides outside the gene matches: 7. Per germline, CDR1 SGDLS and CDR2 YYNGEE. CDR3 DNA sequence: TGTGCCAGCAGCGCCCCGACTAGCGGTGACACAGATACGCAGTATTTT. Protein sequence: CASSAPTSGDTDTQYF.

This chain uses TRBV19 with TRBJ2-6; 7 bases line up with TRBD1. The germline gives CDR1 LNHDA, CDR2 SQIVND (reference sequence). The ends lost 8 bases at V and 4 bases at J; junction bases unmatched: 17. The CDR3 has 18 amino acids. The CDR3 loop reads CASRLTTGKYSGANVLTF. CDR3 sequence (DNA): TGTGCCAGTCGGCTGACGACAGGGAAGTATTCAGGGGCCAACGTCCTGACTTTC.

V is TRBV2 and J is TRBJ2-7; 12 bases fit TRBD1. The CDR3 is 16 amino acids. Germline trimming cut 7 bases from V and 8 bases from J; bases unmatched to any gene: 15. CDR1 is SNHLY, CDR2 FYNNEI, per germline. The CDR3 bases are TGTGCCAGCACGAGAGGTTGGGACAGGGGGCATCTCAAGCAGTACTTC. This encodes CASTRGWDRGHLKQYF. The entire variable domain, with the rest obtained from reference TRBV2 and TRBJ2-7, is as follows: EPEVTQTPSHQVTQMGQEVILRCVPISNHLYFYWYRQILGQKVEFLVSFYNNEISEKSEIFDDQFSVERPDGSNFTLKIRSTKLEDSAMYFCASTRGWDRGHLKQYFGPGTRLTVT.

The chain combines TRBV12-5 with TRBJ2-2; 10 bases align to TRBD2. Germline lookup yields CDR1 LGHNT and CDR2 FRNRAP. Trimming at V came to 3 bases and at J to 7 bases, leaving 5 bases not matched to a gene. CDR3 length: 15 residues. CDR3 sequence (DNA): TGTGCTAGTGGTTTTGTAGCGGGAGGTATCGGGGAGCTGTTTTTT. Protein: CASGFVAGGIGELFF.

This CDR3 is CAISAFGGLGAGNTIYF. The CDR3, as DNA: TGTGCCATCAGTGCTTTCGGCGGGTTAGGCGCTGGAAACACCATATATTTT. The rearrangement joins TRBV10-3 to TRBJ1-3; D remains ambiguous. Germline V gives CDR1 ENHRY, CDR2 SYGVKD. This CDR3 has 17 residues. V shed 4 bases and J shed 2 bases, with 18 bases lying between them.

The CDR3 reads CASSFPSGRTDTQYF. CDR3 sequence (DNA): TGTGCCAGCAGTTTCCCTAGCGGACGCACAGATACGCAGTATTTT. J is TRBJ2-3 and V is TRBV28, with 7 nucleotides matching TRBD2. Per germline, CDR1 MDHEN and CDR2 SYDVKM. The trim removed 3 bases at V and 1 base at J, leaving 4 bases unmatched. This CDR3 is 15 amino acids long.

This sequence joins TRBV7-9 and TRBJ2-3; D is possibly TRBD2 (6 bases). Trimming pared 6 bases from V and 2 bases from J, leaving 18 bases between. CDR1 is SEHNR and CDR2 is FQNEAQ in the germline V gene (reference sequence). The CDR3 sequence is 16 residues long. The CDR3 reads CASSILPRTNTDTQYF. The CDR3 bases are TGTGCCAGCAGTATCCTCCCCCGGACTAACACAGATACGCAGTATTTT.

The rearrangement uses TRBV14 and TRBJ2-3, with 9 bases fitting TRBD1. Trimming took 1 base from V and 7 from J; bases not matched to a gene: 6. CDR1 is SGHDN and CDR2 is FVKESK in the germline V gene. The CDR3 has 15 residues. The CDR3 spells CASSQATGGRNTQYF. The CDR3 DNA sequence: TGTGCCAGCAGCCAAGCAACAGGGGGCAGAAATACGCAGTATTTT. Looking up the rest from reference TRBV14 and TRBJ2-3 gives the full variable domain: EAGVTQFPSHSVIEKGQTVTLRCDPISGHDNLYWYRRVMGKEIKFLLHFVKESKQDESGMPNNRFLAERTGGTYSTLKVQPAELEDSGVYFCASSQATGGRNTQYFGPGTRLTVL.